The 32 T cell receptor beta chains in this list originate from one sample, sequenced in a study of T cell responses to AZD1222 COVID-19 vaccine listed by TCRdb under 2021. Libraries were built with the immunoSEQ multiplex PCR assay. The immuneACCESS repertoire file appears here via TCRdb, limited to in-frame rearrangements. These files lack a portion of the clones; in checked studies, under half of the deficit traces to unresolved V genes, and the cause of the others is not known. Recorded for this sample are about 120,000 clones; around 85% of them occurred a single time. The ten largest account for 5% to 7% of the sample. What this sample's time point label stands for: baseline before first vaccination. The sequencing used peripheral blood, collected on day 0 of AZD1222 vaccination. The source of these receptors is an adult in good health.

This CDR3 reads CASSQSGTETYEQYF. CDR3 DNA sequence: TGTGCCAGCAGCCAATCAGGGACGGAGACCTACGAGCAGTACTTC. V is TRBV7-2 and J is TRBJ2-7; D possibly matches TRBD1 or TRBD2 (5 bases each). This CDR3 is built from 15 residues. In germline, CDR1 is SGHTA, CDR2 FQGNSA. Between the trimmed V and J ends, which lost 5 bases and 2 bases, there was a span of 16 bases.

The V and J genes are TRBV29-1 and TRBJ1-2; maybe TRBD1 (5 bases). Germline-derived CDR1 and CDR2 are SQVTM and ANQGSEA. The CDR3 loop spans 14 amino acids. CDR3 residues: CGVRDVVLRNGYTF. The DNA for the CDR3 is TGCGGAGTCCGGGACGTAGTCTTGAGAAATGGCTACACCTTC. Full variable domain (outside the CDR3, taken from reference TRBV29-1 and TRBJ1-2): SAVISQKPSRDICQRGTSLTIQCQVDSQVTMMFWYRQQPGQSLTLIATANQGSEATYESGFVIDKFPISRPNLTFSTLTVSNMSPEDSSIYLCGVRDVVLRNGYTFGSGTRLTVV.

The J gene is TRBJ2-1, the V gene TRBV6-5, with a tentative D call TRBD2 (6 bases). The CDR3 covers 14 residues. Germline V lookup: CDR1 MNHEY, CDR2 SVGAGI. Trimming left V 0 bases short and J 3 bases short, with 6 bases between. CDR3 amino acids: CASSYSGSYNEQFF. Written as DNA, the CDR3 is TGTGCCAGCAGTTACTCCGGGAGCTACAATGAGCAGTTCTTC.

A word on this clone: Other DNA sequences in this specimen translate into the identical CDR3. The chain has TRBV7-9 and TRBJ1-2, with D maybe TRBD1 (5 bases). The CDR3 consists of 13 residues. Germline V gene sequence: CDR1 SEHNR, CDR2 FQNEAQ (reference sequence). Trimming pared 1 base from V and 2 bases from J, leaving 5 bases between. The CDR3 loop is CASSLEGNYGYTF. The DNA of the CDR3 is TGTGCCAGCAGCTTAGAGGGGAACTATGGCTACACCTTC.

The rearrangement links TRBV30 to TRBJ1-5; D is ambiguous. The V and J ends lost 4 bases and 5 bases respectively, with 18 bases between them. The germline V gene encodes CDR1 GTSNPN and CDR2 SVGIG (reference sequence). There are 15 residues in the CDR3. The CDR3 reads CAWTPGQFHHQPQHF. The DNA of the CDR3 is TGTGCCTGGACCCCGGGCCAATTCCATCATCAGCCCCAGCATTTT.

This CDR3 reads CASSPGTWDNEQFF. The CDR3, as DNA: TGTGCCAGCAGCCCTGGGACTTGGGACAATGAGCAGTTCTTC. The chain is built from TRBV7-2 and TRBJ2-1; D might be TRBD2 (6 bases). Trimming left V 5 bases short and J 5 bases short, with 13 bases between. The CDR3 length is 14 residues. Germline V lookup: CDR1 SGHTA, CDR2 FQGNSA.

V gene TRBV29-1 combines with J gene TRBJ2-4; D could derive from TRBD1 or TRBD2 (5 bases each). Germline values: CDR1 SQVTM, CDR2 ANQGSEA. Trimming pared 3 bases from V and 9 bases from J, leaving 12 bases between. This CDR3 is built from 12 residues. The CDR3 DNA sequence: TGCAGCGTTGATTTGGGGGAAGGCATTCAGTACTTC. Its translation is CSVDLGEGIQYF.

The chain is built from TRBV5-6 and TRBJ2-7; 9 bases agree with TRBD1. The V gene end was trimmed by 3 bases and the J gene end by 6 bases; junction bases not matched to a gene: 10. This CDR3 comprises 15 residues. The germline V gene encodes CDR1 SGHDT and CDR2 YYEEEE. The CDR3: CASSSRWTGVSEQYF. The CDR3 DNA sequence: TGTGCCAGCAGCTCCCGATGGACAGGGGTTAGCGAGCAGTACTTC.

V and J are TRBV15 and TRBJ1-1; no reliable D call. CDR1 is LNHNV and CDR2 is YYDKDF in the germline V gene (reference sequence). The ends were cut back, 0 bases at V and 4 bases at J, with 9 bases in the middle. The CDR3 length is 14 residues. CDR3 in amino acids: CATSRDGDGTEAFF. Written as DNA, the CDR3 is TGTGCCACCAGCAGAGATGGGGATGGCACTGAAGCTTTCTTT.

The genes are TRBV7-2 and TRBJ1-2; 10 bases are a match to TRBD1. V trimming: 2 bases; J trimming: 4 bases; junction bases outside the gene matches: 13. Germline V lookup: CDR1 SGHTA, CDR2 FQGNSA. The CDR3 sequence is 18 residues long. CDR3 bases: TGTGCCAGCAGCTTAAAGATGCTGGGGACAGGGGTTTTCTATGGCTACACCTTC. Its translation: CASSLKMLGTGVFYGYTF.

This sequence joins TRBV19 and TRBJ1-1; D is unclear. Germline CDR1 is LNHDA and CDR2 is SQIVND (reference sequence). The CDR3 covers 13 residues. Trimming pared 7 bases from V and 3 bases from J, leaving 12 bases between. The CDR3 coding sequence is TGTGCCAGTACCCCGCAGTTTGACACTGAAGCTTTCTTT. As protein: CASTPQFDTEAFF.

J is TRBJ2-5 and V is TRBV28; no clear D gene. With 6 bases removed from V and 4 bases from J, the gap between germline ends came to 15 bases. The CDR3 covers 14 residues. The germline CDR1 and CDR2 sequences are MDHEN and SYDVKM. CDR3 protein: CASRSTWASETQYF. The CDR3, as DNA: TGTGCCAGCAGATCAACCTGGGCGTCAGAGACCCAGTACTTC. Using reference TRBV28 and TRBJ2-5 for the parts outside the CDR3, the full variable domain is DVKVTQSSRYLVKRTGEKVFLECVQDMDHENMFWYRQDPGLGLRLIYFSYDVKMKEKGDIPEGYSVSREKKERFSLILESASTNQTSMYLCASRSTWASETQYFGPGTRLLVL.

The J gene is TRBJ1-2, the V gene TRBV5-4, with 8 nucleotides matching TRBD1. The length of the CDR3 is 14 residues. Trimming took 1 base from V and 6 from J; bases not matched to a gene: 5. The V gene's germline CDR1 is SGHNT and CDR2 YYREEE (reference sequence). Here the CDR3 reads CASSLKTGGNGYTF. The CDR3 bases are TGTGCCAGCAGCTTGAAAACAGGGGGAAATGGCTACACCTTC.

The chain carries TRBV5-5 and TRBJ1-3; the D gene is possibly TRBD1 (5 bases). V was trimmed by 4 bases and J by 0 bases, leaving 14 bases between them. Germline assignment: CDR1 SGHKS and CDR2 YYEKEE (reference sequence). The CDR3 has 16 residues. CDR3 loop: CASSRGPLSSGNTIYF. In DNA form, the CDR3 reads TGTGCCAGCAGCCGGGGACCGCTAAGCTCTGGAAACACCATATATTTT.

This chain joins TRBV7-2 and TRBJ1-2; possibly TRBD1 for D (5 bases). V shed 5 bases and J shed 8 bases, with 18 bases lying between them. The germline V gene has CDR1 SGHTA and CDR2 FQGNSA. The CDR3 runs 14 residues. The CDR3 sequence is CASSPRGGALGYTF. The CDR3 DNA sequence: TGTGCCAGCAGCCCAAGGGGAGGGGCTTTGGGCTACACCTTC. The entire variable domain, with the rest obtained from reference TRBV7-2 and TRBJ1-2, is as follows: GAGVSQSPSNKVTEKGKDVELRCDPISGHTALYWYRQSLGQGLEFLIYFQGNSAPDKSGLPSDRFSAERTGGSVSTLTIQRTQQEDSAVYLCASSPRGGALGYTFGSGTRLTVV.

The V call is TRBV12-3 or TRBV12-4, the J call TRBJ1-4, with D maybe TRBD1 (5 bases). The CDR3 runs 13 residues. V shed 7 bases and J shed 11 bases, with 17 bases lying between them. The CDR3 loop reads CASTQTKEGKLFF. The CDR3 DNA is TGTGCCAGCACCCAAACCAAAGAGGGGAAACTGTTTTTT.

This rearrangement joins TRBV6-2 or TRBV6-3 to TRBJ2-3, with 10 bases identical to TRBD1. The V segment lost 5 bases and the J segment 0 bases; nucleotides outside the gene matches: 11. Germline V CDR1 and CDR2: MNHEY, SVGEGT. This CDR3 is built from 18 residues. The CDR3: CASSGPGQGFSSTDTQYF. CDR3 in DNA: TGTGCCAGCAGTGGACCGGGACAGGGGTTTTCGAGCACAGATACGCAGTATTTT.

This sequence joins TRBV24-1 and TRBJ2-3; D is uncertain. The germline V gene encodes CDR1 KGHDR and CDR2 SFDVKD. This CDR3 spans 14 amino acids. The germline V and J ends were trimmed by 0 bases and 7 bases, with 10 bases remaining between them. Here the CDR3 reads CATSDLGRPHTQYF. The CDR3 DNA is TGTGCCACCAGTGATTTGGGCAGGCCCCATACGCAGTATTTT.

This clone was counted a single time. The chain links TRBV2 to TRBJ1-1; tentatively, D is TRBD1 (6 bases). V shed 2 bases and J shed 1 base, with 14 bases lying between them. Germline CDR1 and CDR2: SNHLY and FYNNEI. The CDR3 has 16 residues. The CDR3 sequence: CASSERPPGQNTEAFF. For the CDR3, the DNA is TGTGCCAGCAGTGAAAGACCTCCGGGACAGAACACTGAAGCTTTCTTT.

The rearrangement links TRBV2 to TRBJ2-1, with D unresolved. The CDR3 loop spans 14 amino acids. Germline loops: CDR1 SNHLY, CDR2 FYNNEI. V lost 0 bases and J 6 bases, leaving 9 bases between the germline ends. Here the CDR3 reads CASSEALLINEQFF. As DNA, the CDR3 is TGTGCCAGCAGTGAAGCGCTTCTAATCAATGAGCAGTTCTTC.

This chain uses TRBV30 with TRBJ2-7; D perhaps matches TRBD1 (5 bases). This CDR3 has 14 residues. Germline V gene sequence: CDR1 GTSNPN, CDR2 SVGIG (reference sequence). V dropped 3 bases and J dropped 3 bases, with 15 bases sitting between them. Here the CDR3 reads CAWSPMGLLYEQYF. The CDR3 coding sequence is TGTGCCTGGAGCCCCATGGGGCTCCTCTACGAGCAGTACTTC.

This clone was seen only once. The rearrangement joins TRBV28 to TRBJ2-3; 8 positions agree with TRBD2. Trimming took 10 bases from V and 5 from J; bases not matched to a gene: 8. CDR3 length: 13 residues. Germline lookup yields CDR1 MDHEN and CDR2 SYDVKM. Here the CDR3 reads CAIGGGWEDTQYF. The CDR3 DNA reads TGTGCCATCGGGGGGGGCTGGGAAGATACGCAGTATTTT.

This clone showed up just a few times. The J gene is TRBJ1-2, the V gene TRBV28; D unclear. CDR1 is MDHEN and CDR2 is SYDVKM in the germline V gene. CDR3 length: 15 residues. The V gene lost 4 bases and the J gene lost 3 bases, with 15 bases spanning the gap. The CDR3 here is CASSSYPPGHYGYTF. In nucleotides, the CDR3 is TGTGCCAGCAGTTCCTACCCCCCGGGTCACTATGGCTACACCTTC.

This clone appeared a single time. V and J are TRBV18 and TRBJ2-7, with a weak D call TRBD2 (5 bases). V was cut by 5 bases and J by 3 bases, with 14 bases left in between. The CDR3 totals 14 residues. From germline, CDR1 is KGHSH and CDR2 LQKENI. The CDR3 DNA follows: TGTGCCAGCTCATATATGGGAGAACGCTACGAGCAGTACTTC. Protein sequence: CASSYMGERYEQYF. Combining the CDR3 with reference TRBV18 and TRBJ2-7 gives the whole variable domain NAGVMQNPRHLVRRRGQEARLRCSPMKGHSHVYWYRQLPEEGLKFMVYLQKENIIDESGMPKERFSAEFPKEGPSILRIQQVVRGDSAAYFCASSYMGERYEQYFGPGTRLTVT.

The chain joins TRBV11-2 to TRBJ2-1, with 7 nucleotides matching TRBD1. The CDR3 has 15 amino acids. The J segment lost 4 bases and the V segment lost 5 bases, leaving 8 bases of the junction unmatched. Germline V gene lookup returns CDR1 SGHAT and CDR2 FQNNGV. The CDR3 here is CASSHPDRLYNEQFF. CDR3 in DNA: TGTGCCAGCAGCCACCCGGACAGGCTTTACAATGAGCAGTTCTTC.

The rearrangement uses TRBV19 and TRBJ1-3; D gene ambiguous. This CDR3 contains 15 residues. Between the trimmed V and J ends, which lost 9 bases and 4 bases, there was a span of 19 bases. The germline V gene has CDR1 LNHDA and CDR2 SQIVND (reference sequence). The CDR3 nucleotides are TGTGCCAGCCTCGGAGGTAGGACCTCGGGAAACACCATATATTTT. Translated, it gives CASLGGRTSGNTIYF.

The V and J genes are TRBV6-5 and TRBJ1-4; D not resolved. The CDR3 totals 14 residues. Per germline, CDR1 MNHEY and CDR2 SVGAGI. Between the trimmed V and J ends, which lost 2 bases and 0 bases, there was a span of 4 bases. The CDR3 sequence is CASSYSATNEKLFF. The CDR3 region has the DNA TGTGCCAGCAGTTACAGTGCAACTAATGAAAAACTGTTTTTT.

V and J are TRBV5-1 and TRBJ1-1, with a weak D call TRBD1 (5 bases). Germline CDR1 and CDR2: SGHRS and YFSETQ. V was shortened by 1 base and J by 3 bases, with 13 bases between the two germline ends. There are 15 residues in the CDR3. The CDR3 is CASSLMGGRDTEAFF. The CDR3 DNA reads TGCGCCAGCAGCTTGATGGGGGGTAGAGACACTGAAGCTTTCTTT.

The gene calls are TRBV6-5 and TRBJ2-3, with D possibly TRBD1 on 6 matching bases. V was shortened by 1 base and J by 6 bases, with 17 bases between the two germline ends. The germline gives CDR1 MNHEY, CDR2 SVGAGI. The CDR3 contains 16 residues. The CDR3 loop is CASSYWGPATGDTQYF. The CDR3 DNA reads TGTGCCAGCAGTTACTGGGGGCCCGCCACCGGGGATACGCAGTATTTT.

The rearrangement uses TRBV3-1 (or the pseudogene TRBV3-2) and TRBJ2-1; TRBD2 matches 12 bases. This CDR3 spans 13 amino acids. Germline CDR1 LGHDT, CDR2 YNNKEL (reference sequence). The V gene end was trimmed by 2 bases and the J gene end by 10 bases; junction bases not matched to a gene: 0. The CDR3 spells CASSQTSGGEQFF. CDR3 nucleotides: TGTGCCAGCAGCCAAACTAGCGGGGGGGAGCAGTTCTTC.

The CDR3 reads CASSLDLPGELFF. In DNA, the CDR3 is TGTGCCAGCAGCTTAGATCTCCCCGGGGAGCTGTTTTTT. The genes are TRBV11-2 and TRBJ2-2, with no clear D. The germline V and J ends were trimmed by 0 bases and 6 bases, with 5 bases remaining between them. The CDR3 contains 13 residues. The germline V gene encodes CDR1 SGHAT and CDR2 FQNNGV.

This clone appeared a few times. V usage is TRBV14 and J usage is TRBJ2-7; 9 bases match TRBD1. V was clipped by 4 bases and J by 3 bases; unmatched bases: 10. CDR1 and CDR2 from the germline V gene are SGHDN and FVKESK. This CDR3 region has 16 residues. CDR3 sequence: CASSPLEGDRDYEQYF. CDR3 in DNA: TGTGCCAGCAGCCCACTCGAGGGGGACAGGGACTACGAGCAGTACTTC.